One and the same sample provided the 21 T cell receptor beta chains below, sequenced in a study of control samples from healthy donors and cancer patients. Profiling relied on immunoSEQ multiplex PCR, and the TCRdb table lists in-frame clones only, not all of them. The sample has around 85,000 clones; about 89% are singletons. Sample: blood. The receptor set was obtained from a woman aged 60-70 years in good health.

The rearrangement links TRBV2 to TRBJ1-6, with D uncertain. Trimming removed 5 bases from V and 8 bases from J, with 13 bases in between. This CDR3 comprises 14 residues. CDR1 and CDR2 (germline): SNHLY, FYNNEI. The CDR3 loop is CASSLTGLDSPLHF. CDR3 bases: TGTGCCAGCAGTTTGACCGGTTTGGATTCACCCCTCCACTTT.

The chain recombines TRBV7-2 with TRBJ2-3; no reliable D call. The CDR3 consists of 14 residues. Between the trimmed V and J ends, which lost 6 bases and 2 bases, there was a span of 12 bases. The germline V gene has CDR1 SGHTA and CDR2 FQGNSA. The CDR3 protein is CASSRSPLTDTQYF. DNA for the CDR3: TGTGCCAGCAGTCGCAGCCCCCTCACAGATACGCAGTATTTT.

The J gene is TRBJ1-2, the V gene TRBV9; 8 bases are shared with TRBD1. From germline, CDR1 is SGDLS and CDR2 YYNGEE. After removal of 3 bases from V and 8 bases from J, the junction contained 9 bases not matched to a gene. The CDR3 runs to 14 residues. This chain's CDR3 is CASSDTRQGKGYTF. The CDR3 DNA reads TGTGCCAGCAGCGATACACGACAGGGGAAGGGCTACACCTTC.

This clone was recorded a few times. The CDR3 nucleotides are TGTGCCAGCAGCCCAGGGGGCATAGGGTCCCACGAGCAGTACTTC. Amino acids: CASSPGGIGSHEQYF. The V gene is TRBV7-2, the J gene TRBJ2-7; 8 positions match TRBD1. Looked up from germline, CDR1 is SGHTA and CDR2 is FQGNSA. This CDR3 contains 15 residues. V dropped 5 bases and J dropped 5; count of bases not matched to a gene: 11.

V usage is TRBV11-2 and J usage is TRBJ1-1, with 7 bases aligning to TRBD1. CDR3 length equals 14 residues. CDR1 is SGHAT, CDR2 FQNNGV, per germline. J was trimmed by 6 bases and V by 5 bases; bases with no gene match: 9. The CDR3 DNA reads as TGTGCCAGCAGCCTAGGACGGGACAGCGCTGAAGCTTTCTTT. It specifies CASSLGRDSAEAFF.

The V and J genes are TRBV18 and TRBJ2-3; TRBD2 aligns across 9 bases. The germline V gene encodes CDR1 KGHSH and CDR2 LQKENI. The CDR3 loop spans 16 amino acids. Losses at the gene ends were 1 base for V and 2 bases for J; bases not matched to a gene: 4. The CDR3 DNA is TGTGCCAGCTCACCACGTTTAGCGGGGGCCACAGATACGCAGTATTTT. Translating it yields CASSPRLAGATDTQYF.

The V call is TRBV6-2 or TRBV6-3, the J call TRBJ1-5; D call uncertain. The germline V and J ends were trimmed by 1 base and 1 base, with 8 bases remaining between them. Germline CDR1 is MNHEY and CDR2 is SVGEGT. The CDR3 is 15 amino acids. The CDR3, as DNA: TGTGCCAGCAGTTACTGGGCTGGGAGCAATCAGCCCCAGCATTTT. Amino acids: CASSYWAGSNQPQHF.

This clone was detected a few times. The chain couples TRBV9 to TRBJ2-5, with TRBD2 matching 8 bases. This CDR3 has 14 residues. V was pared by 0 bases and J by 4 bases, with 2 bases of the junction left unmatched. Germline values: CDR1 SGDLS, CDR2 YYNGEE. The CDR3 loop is CASSVDLAGETQYF. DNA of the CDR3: TGTGCCAGCAGCGTAGATCTAGCGGGAGAGACCCAGTACTTC.

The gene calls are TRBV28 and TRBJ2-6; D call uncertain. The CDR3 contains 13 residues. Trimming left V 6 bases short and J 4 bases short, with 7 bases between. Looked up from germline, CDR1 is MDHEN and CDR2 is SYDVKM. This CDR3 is CASSSPGANVLTF. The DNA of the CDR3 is TGTGCCAGCAGCTCCCCGGGGGCCAACGTCCTGACTTTC.

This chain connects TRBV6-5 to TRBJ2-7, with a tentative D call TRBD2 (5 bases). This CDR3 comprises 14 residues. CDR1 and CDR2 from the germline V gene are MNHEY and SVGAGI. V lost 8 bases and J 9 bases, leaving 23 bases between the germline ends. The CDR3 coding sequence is TGTGCCAGCGCACCAGGAGGCGCCTACGTGGGGCAGTACTTC. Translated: CASAPGGAYVGQYF.

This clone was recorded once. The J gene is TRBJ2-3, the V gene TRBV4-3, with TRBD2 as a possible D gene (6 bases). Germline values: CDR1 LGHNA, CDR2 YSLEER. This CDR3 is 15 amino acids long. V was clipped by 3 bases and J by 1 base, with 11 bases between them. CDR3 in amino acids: CASSHKLAGTDTQYF. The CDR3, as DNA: TGCGCCAGCAGCCATAAACTAGCAGGCACAGATACGCAGTATTTT.

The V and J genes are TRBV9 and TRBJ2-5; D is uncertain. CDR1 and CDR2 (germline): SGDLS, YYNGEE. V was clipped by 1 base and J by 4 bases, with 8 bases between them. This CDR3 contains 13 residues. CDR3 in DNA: TGTGCCAGCAGCGTAAGGTTCAGAGAGACCCAGTACTTC. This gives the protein CASSVRFRETQYF.

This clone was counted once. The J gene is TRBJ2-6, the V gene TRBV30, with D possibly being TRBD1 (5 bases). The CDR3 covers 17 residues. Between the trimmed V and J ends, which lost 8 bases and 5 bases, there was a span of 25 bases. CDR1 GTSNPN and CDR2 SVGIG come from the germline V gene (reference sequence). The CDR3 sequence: CADKVDSAPGRANVLTF. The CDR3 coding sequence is TGTGCCGACAAGGTCGACAGCGCGCCAGGGAGGGCCAACGTCCTGACTTTC.

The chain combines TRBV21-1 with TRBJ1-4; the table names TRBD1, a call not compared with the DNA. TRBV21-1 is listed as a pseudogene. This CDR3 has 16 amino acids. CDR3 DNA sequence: TGTGCCAGCAGCAAAGACATACCGCCAACTAATGAAAAACTGTTTTTT. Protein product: CASSKDIPPTNEKLFF.

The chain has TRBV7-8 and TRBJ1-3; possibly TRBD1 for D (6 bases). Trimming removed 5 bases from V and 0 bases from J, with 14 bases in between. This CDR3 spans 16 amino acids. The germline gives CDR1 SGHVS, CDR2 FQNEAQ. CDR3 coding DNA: TGTGCCAGCAGCATTCGGGACATTACCTCTGGAAACACCATATATTTT. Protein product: CASSIRDITSGNTIYF.

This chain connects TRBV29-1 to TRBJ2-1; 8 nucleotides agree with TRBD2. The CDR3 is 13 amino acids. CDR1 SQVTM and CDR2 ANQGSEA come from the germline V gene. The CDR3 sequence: CRAGTSLHNEQFF. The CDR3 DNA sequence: TGCAGAGCCGGGACTAGTTTACACAATGAGCAGTTCTTC.

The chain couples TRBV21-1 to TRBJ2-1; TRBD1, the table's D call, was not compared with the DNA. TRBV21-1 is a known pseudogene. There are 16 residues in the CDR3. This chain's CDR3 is CASSKPRGQGDNEQFF. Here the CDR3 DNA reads TGTGCCAGCAGCAAACCCAGGGGGCAGGGGGACAATGAGCAGTTCTTC.

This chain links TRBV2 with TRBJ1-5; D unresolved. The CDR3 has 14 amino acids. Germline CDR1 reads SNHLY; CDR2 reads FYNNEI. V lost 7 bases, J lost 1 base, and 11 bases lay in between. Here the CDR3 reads CASTGDLSNQPQHF. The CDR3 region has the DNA TGTGCCAGCACGGGAGACTTGAGCAATCAGCCCCAGCATTTT.

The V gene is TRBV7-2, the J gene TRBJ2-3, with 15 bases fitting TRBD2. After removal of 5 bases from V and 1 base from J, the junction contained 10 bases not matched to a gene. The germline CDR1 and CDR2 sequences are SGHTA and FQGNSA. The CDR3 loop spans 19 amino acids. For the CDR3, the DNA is TGTGCCAGCAGCGACCCCGGACTAGCGGGGGGGCCGGGCACAGATACGCAGTATTTT. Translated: CASSDPGLAGGPGTDTQYF.

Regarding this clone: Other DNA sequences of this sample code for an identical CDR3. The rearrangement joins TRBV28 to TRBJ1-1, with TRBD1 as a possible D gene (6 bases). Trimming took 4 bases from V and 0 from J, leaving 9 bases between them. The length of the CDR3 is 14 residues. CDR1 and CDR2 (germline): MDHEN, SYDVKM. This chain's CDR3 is CASSSTGLNTEAFF. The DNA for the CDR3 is TGTGCCAGCAGTTCCACAGGGTTGAACACTGAAGCTTTCTTT.

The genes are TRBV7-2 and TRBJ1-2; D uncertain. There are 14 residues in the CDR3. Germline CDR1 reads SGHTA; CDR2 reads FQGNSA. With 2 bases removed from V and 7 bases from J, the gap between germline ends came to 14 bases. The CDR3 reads CASSLSRSSIGYTF. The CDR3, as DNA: TGTGCCAGCAGCTTAAGTCGAAGTAGCATTGGCTACACCTTC. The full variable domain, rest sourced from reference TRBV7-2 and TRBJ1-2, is GAGVSQSPSNKVTEKGKDVELRCDPISGHTALYWYRQSLGQGLEFLIYFQGNSAPDKSGLPSDRFSAERTGGSVSTLTIQRTQQEDSAVYLCASSLSRSSIGYTFGSGTRLTVV.